A single sample gave rise to the 11 T cell receptor beta chains below, sequenced in a study of blood T cell repertoires in COVID-19. Method: immunoSEQ multiplex PCR; TCRdb's copy keeps in-frame clones and lacks some. The table records about 230,000 clones, roughly 91% of them present only once. Sequenced: PBMCs or T cells enriched from blood (not recorded which). The receptors shown here come from a woman in her twenties or thirties with acute COVID-19.

V usage is TRBV29-1 and J usage is TRBJ1-2; tentatively, D is TRBD1 (6 bases). CDR1 and CDR2 (germline): SQVTM, ANQGSEA. This CDR3 region has 13 residues. Trimming left V 6 bases short and J 2 bases short, with 13 bases between. The CDR3 DNA is TGCAGCGTGCATGGGGGCGTCAACTATGGCTACACCTTC. Translated: CSVHGGVNYGYTF.

The chain recombines TRBV19 with TRBJ1-1; 7 bases are shared with TRBD1. The CDR3 is 15 amino acids. Germline lookup yields CDR1 LNHDA and CDR2 SQIVND (reference sequence). The ends lost 3 bases at V and 0 bases at J; junction bases unmatched: 4. CDR3 sequence: CASSMGQSMNTEAFF. Here the CDR3 DNA reads TGTGCCAGTAGTATGGGACAGAGCATGAACACTGAAGCTTTCTTT.

The V and J genes are TRBV5-1 and TRBJ2-7; D may be TRBD2 (6 bases). V was clipped by 4 bases and J by 2 bases, with 13 bases between them. Germline V gives CDR1 SGHRS, CDR2 YFSETQ. The length of the CDR3 is 14 residues. CDR3 region: CASSPDAGPYEQYF. As DNA, the CDR3 is TGCGCCAGCAGCCCGGACGCGGGACCCTACGAGCAGTACTTC. The complete variable domain, with remaining parts taken from reference TRBV5-1 and TRBJ2-7, reads KAGVTQTPRYLIKTRGQQVTLSCSPISGHRSVSWYQQTPGQGLQFLFEYFSETQRNKGNFPGRFSGRQFSNSRSEMNVSTLELGDSALYLCASSPDAGPYEQYFGPGTRLTVT.

This clone was seen just once. The chain couples TRBV11-2 to TRBJ2-1; D gene uncertain. The CDR3 has 15 residues. Germline V gene lookup returns CDR1 SGHAT and CDR2 FQNNGV. V was shortened by 0 bases and J by 9 bases, with 15 bases between the two germline ends. The CDR3 region is CASSLEWLVMGEQFF. The DNA for the CDR3 is TGTGCCAGCAGCTTAGAATGGCTAGTAATGGGTGAGCAGTTCTTC.

The V gene is TRBV6-5, the J gene TRBJ1-6; D is uncertain. This CDR3 comprises 14 residues. Germline CDR1 is MNHEY and CDR2 is SVGAGI. The V end lost 4 bases, the J end lost 10 bases, and 14 bases lay between the germline ends. The CDR3 protein is CASSSGMQESPLHF. The CDR3 DNA reads as TGTGCCAGCAGTTCCGGGATGCAGGAATCACCCCTCCACTTT.

J is TRBJ1-2 and V is TRBV15; a possible D gene is TRBD1 (6 bases). Trimming stripped 0 bases from V and 5 bases from J, with 16 bases between. In germline, CDR1 is LNHNV, CDR2 YYDKDF (reference sequence). CDR3 size: 16 residues. CDR3 sequence reads: CATSREGARQDYGYTF. CDR3 bases: TGTGCCACCAGCAGAGAGGGGGCACGACAGGATTATGGCTACACCTTC. Based on the CDR3 plus reference TRBV15 and TRBJ1-2, the full variable domain is DAMVIQNPRYQVTQFGKPVTLSCSQTLNHNVMYWYQQKSSQAPKLLFHYYDKDFNNEADTPDNFQSRRPNTSFCFLDIRSPGLGDTAMYLCATSREGARQDYGYTFGSGTRLTVV.

V gene TRBV10-1 combines with J gene TRBJ2-5; the match to TRBD1 covers 12 bases. The V gene end was trimmed by 3 bases and the J gene end by 5 bases; junction bases not matched to a gene: 4. Germline assignment: CDR1 WNHNN and CDR2 SYGVQD (reference sequence). The length of the CDR3 is 15 residues. The chain's CDR3 is CASSEGTGGFETQYF. The CDR3 nucleotides are TGCGCCAGCAGTGAAGGGACAGGGGGCTTTGAGACCCAGTACTTC.

The V gene is TRBV11-2, the J gene TRBJ1-1; D unresolved. The germline V and J ends were trimmed by 2 bases and 1 base, with 8 bases remaining between them. This CDR3 is built from 14 residues. CDR1 SGHAT and CDR2 FQNNGV come from the germline V gene. CDR3 sequence: CASSLFGGNTEAFF. The CDR3 nucleotides are TGTGCCAGCAGCTTATTCGGTGGGAACACTGAAGCTTTCTTT.

This chain joins TRBV24-1 and TRBJ1-5; D unresolved. The CDR3 length is 14 residues. Germline values: CDR1 KGHDR, CDR2 SFDVKD. V lost 4 bases to trimming and J lost 6 bases, with 12 bases between them. The DNA of the CDR3 is TGTGCCACCAGTGAAGCGATAGACGGTCAGCCCCAGCATTTT. This codes for CATSEAIDGQPQHF.

This clone was recorded only once. The chain has TRBV29-1 and TRBJ2-1; 10 bases align to TRBD2. Per the germline V gene, CDR1 is SQVTM and CDR2 is ANQGSEA. The V segment lost 0 bases and the J segment 2 bases; nucleotides outside the gene matches: 4. The CDR3 contains 16 residues. The CDR3 nucleotides read TGCAGCGTTGAAGATCTTACTAGCGGGGCCTACAATGAGCAGTTCTTC. Encoded protein: CSVEDLTSGAYNEQFF.

This chain connects TRBV4-1 to TRBJ1-1; possible D gene TRBD1, 5 bases. Germline lookup yields CDR1 MGHRA and CDR2 YSYEKL. V lost 4 bases and J 0 bases, leaving 12 bases between the germline ends. The CDR3 is 15 amino acids. CDR3 residues: CASSPARQMNTEAFF. Written as DNA, the CDR3 is TGCGCCAGCAGCCCAGCCCGACAGATGAACACTGAAGCTTTCTTT.